This is a list of T cell receptor beta chains from one sample in a study of brain T cells in children with intractable seizures. Clones were sequenced by immunoSEQ multiplex PCR, and TCRdb holds only the in-frame ones, with some missing. The sample has about 340,000 clones, approximately 93% seen once; the top ten hold about 5.8%. The sequencing here drew on peripheral blood, taken about 5 months after surgery. The source is a boy less than two years old with tuberous sclerosis and intractable seizures. Each CDR3 is given with its conserved first and last residue. Fields, in order: J gene, V gene, D gene, CDR3 DNA, CDR3 protein. A D gene is named only where the DNA matches it firmly.

j_gene: TRBJ2-3; v_gene: TRBV30; d_gene: TRBD2; CDR3nt: TGTGCCTGGAGTGACACTAGCGGCACTTCCACAGATACGCAGTATTTT; CDR3aa: CAWSDTSGTSTDTQYF
j_gene: TRBJ1-4; v_gene: TRBV30; d_gene: TRBD1; CDR3nt: TGTGCCTGGAGTGCCAACAGGGGATATAATGAAAAACTGTTTTTT; CDR3aa: CAWSANRGYNEKLFF
j_gene: TRBJ2-7; v_gene: TRBV19; d_gene: -; CDR3nt: TGTGCCAGTAGTATAGACGGGGGCCGGTACGAGCAGTACTTC; CDR3aa: CASSIDGGRYEQYF
j_gene: TRBJ2-3; v_gene: TRBV5-1; d_gene: TRBD2; CDR3nt: TGCGCCAGCAGCTTCGGCGGGAGGGCGTCAGATACGCAGTATTTT; CDR3aa: CASSFGGRASDTQYF
j_gene: TRBJ1-1; v_gene: TRBV30; d_gene: -; CDR3nt: TGTGCCTGGAGTGTTCTTCAGAACACTGAAGCTTTCTTT; CDR3aa: CAWSVLQNTEAFF
j_gene: TRBJ1-1; v_gene: TRBV9; d_gene: -; CDR3nt: TGTGCCAGCAGCGTAGCTGGGGACACTGAAGCTTTCTTT; CDR3aa: CASSVAGDTEAFF
j_gene: TRBJ1-1; v_gene: TRBV30; d_gene: -; CDR3nt: TGTGCCTGGAGTGTTGACAAGAACACTGAAGCTTTCTTT; CDR3aa: CAWSVDKNTEAFF
j_gene: TRBJ2-7; v_gene: TRBV3-1/TRBV3-2; d_gene: TRBD1; CDR3nt: TGTGCCAGCAGCCCAGCACAGGGGGGTTACGAGCAGTACTTC; CDR3aa: CASSPAQGGYEQYF
j_gene: TRBJ1-1; v_gene: TRBV5-1; d_gene: -; CDR3nt: TGCGCCAGCAGCCCCGGCCCCGGGGGGCACACTGAAGCTTTCTTT; CDR3aa: CASSPGPGGHTEAFF
j_gene: TRBJ1-1; v_gene: TRBV29-1; d_gene: -; CDR3nt: TGCAGCGTCCTCCCAGGGGCGAACACTGAAGCTTTCTTT; CDR3aa: CSVLPGANTEAFF
j_gene: TRBJ2-3; v_gene: TRBV11-2; d_gene: -; CDR3nt: TGTGCCAGCACCCACTTGGTAGGCACAGATACGCAGTATTTT; CDR3aa: CASTHLVGTDTQYF
j_gene: TRBJ1-5; v_gene: TRBV23-1; d_gene: -; CDR3nt: TGCGCCAGCAGTCAATCAAGCCACCCGGGGTTTGGCAATCAGCCCCAGCATTTT; CDR3aa: CASSQSSHPGFGNQPQHF
j_gene: TRBJ2-1; v_gene: TRBV6-5; d_gene: TRBD1; CDR3nt: TGTGCCAGCAGTTACTCCCCTCGACAGGGGAGAAATGAGCAGTTCTTC; CDR3aa: CASSYSPRQGRNEQFF
j_gene: TRBJ2-1; v_gene: TRBV3-1/TRBV3-2; d_gene: TRBD2; CDR3nt: TGTGCCAGCAGCCGTTTAGCGGGAGGCCACGGGGAGCAGTTCTTC; CDR3aa: CASSRLAGGHGEQFF
j_gene: TRBJ2-1; v_gene: TRBV27; d_gene: -; CDR3nt: TGTGCCAGCAGTTTACCCACGGGTAGGCACAATGAGCAGTTCTTC; CDR3aa: CASSLPTGRHNEQFF
j_gene: TRBJ2-3; v_gene: TRBV2; d_gene: TRBD2; CDR3nt: TGTGCCAGCAGGACTAGCGGGAGCACAGATACGCAGTATTTT; CDR3aa: CASRTSGSTDTQYF
j_gene: TRBJ2-1; v_gene: TRBV2; d_gene: -; CDR3nt: TGTGCCAGCAGTGCCCGGGCCCTGTCACACAATGAGCAGTTCTTC; CDR3aa: CASSARALSHNEQFF
j_gene: TRBJ2-1; v_gene: TRBV27; d_gene: -; CDR3nt: TGTGCCAGCAGGACGACGTCGTACAATGAGCAGTTCTTC; CDR3aa: CASRTTSYNEQFF
j_gene: TRBJ2-5; v_gene: TRBV19; d_gene: TRBD2; CDR3nt: TGTGCCAGTAGTATTGAAGCGGGGACCCAAGAGACCCAGTACTTC; CDR3aa: CASSIEAGTQETQYF
j_gene: TRBJ2-3; v_gene: TRBV5-4; d_gene: -; CDR3nt: TGTGCCAGCAGCTTGGGGCTAGCCGAGACAGATACGCAGTATTTT; CDR3aa: CASSLGLAETDTQYF
j_gene: TRBJ2-7; v_gene: TRBV7-9; d_gene: -; CDR3nt: TGTGCCAGCAGCTTGGGAAACCCGAACGAGCAGTACTTC; CDR3aa: CASSLGNPNEQYF
j_gene: TRBJ2-7; v_gene: TRBV6-1; d_gene: TRBD2; CDR3nt: TGTGCCAGCAGTGAAAATGGGCTAGCGGAACTCGAGCAGTACTTC; CDR3aa: CASSENGLAELEQYF
j_gene: TRBJ2-7; v_gene: TRBV19; d_gene: -; CDR3nt: TGTGCCAGCGCCCCAGACGGATCCTACGAGCAGTACTTC; CDR3aa: CASAPDGSYEQYF
j_gene: TRBJ1-4; v_gene: TRBV11-2; d_gene: TRBD1; CDR3nt: TGTGCCAGCAGCTTTGAGCAGGGGGCGGAAAAACTGTTTTTT; CDR3aa: CASSFEQGAEKLFF
j_gene: TRBJ1-2; v_gene: TRBV28; d_gene: TRBD1; CDR3nt: TGTGCCAGCAGTTTAGGGGGACAGTCCGCTAACTATGGCTACACCTTC; CDR3aa: CASSLGGQSANYGYTF
j_gene: TRBJ2-5; v_gene: TRBV19; d_gene: TRBD2; CDR3nt: TGTGCCAGTAGTTGGGCGGGGGAAGAGACCCAGTACTTC; CDR3aa: CASSWAGEETQYF
j_gene: TRBJ1-6; v_gene: TRBV27; d_gene: TRBD1; CDR3nt: TGTGCCAGCAGAGACAGGGGTAATTCACCCCTCCACTTT; CDR3aa: CASRDRGNSPLHF
j_gene: TRBJ2-6; v_gene: TRBV11-2; d_gene: -; CDR3nt: TGTGCCAGCAGCTTAGAGGCGACCGGCTCTGGGGCCAACGTCCTGACTTTC; CDR3aa: CASSLEATGSGANVLTF
j_gene: TRBJ1-4; v_gene: TRBV10-2; d_gene: -; CDR3nt: TGCGCCAGCAGTGAGGGAGGGGAACTGTTTTTT; CDR3aa: CASSEGGELFF
j_gene: TRBJ1-5; v_gene: TRBV4-1; d_gene: TRBD1; CDR3nt: TGCGCCAGCAGCCAACCCATGGGGACAGGTCTCCAACCCCAGCATTTT; CDR3aa: CASSQPMGTGLQPQHF
j_gene: TRBJ2-1; v_gene: TRBV5-1; d_gene: -; CDR3nt: TGCGCCAGCAGCTTGGTTCCCAACCTTGAGCAGTTCTTC; CDR3aa: CASSLVPNLEQFF
j_gene: TRBJ1-2; v_gene: TRBV27; d_gene: -; CDR3nt: TGTGCCAGCAGTTTAGAGGGGGGCTATGGCTACACCTTC; CDR3aa: CASSLEGGYGYTF
j_gene: TRBJ1-2; v_gene: TRBV7-8; d_gene: -; CDR3nt: TGTGCCAGCAGCCCCCAGGGGTTCTACTATGGCTACACCTTC; CDR3aa: CASSPQGFYYGYTF
j_gene: TRBJ1-1; v_gene: TRBV29-1; d_gene: -; CDR3nt: TGCAGCGTTGAAGGGTCCTCCATGAACACTGAAGCTTTCTTT; CDR3aa: CSVEGSSMNTEAFF
j_gene: TRBJ2-7; v_gene: TRBV6-1; d_gene: -; CDR3nt: TGTGCCAGCAGTGAAATGGGGACTGCGGACGAGCAGTACTTC; CDR3aa: CASSEMGTADEQYF
j_gene: TRBJ2-7; v_gene: TRBV9; d_gene: TRBD1; CDR3nt: TGTGCCAGCAACGCCACCGACAGGGGGCAAAACGAGCAGTACTTC; CDR3aa: CASNATDRGQNEQYF